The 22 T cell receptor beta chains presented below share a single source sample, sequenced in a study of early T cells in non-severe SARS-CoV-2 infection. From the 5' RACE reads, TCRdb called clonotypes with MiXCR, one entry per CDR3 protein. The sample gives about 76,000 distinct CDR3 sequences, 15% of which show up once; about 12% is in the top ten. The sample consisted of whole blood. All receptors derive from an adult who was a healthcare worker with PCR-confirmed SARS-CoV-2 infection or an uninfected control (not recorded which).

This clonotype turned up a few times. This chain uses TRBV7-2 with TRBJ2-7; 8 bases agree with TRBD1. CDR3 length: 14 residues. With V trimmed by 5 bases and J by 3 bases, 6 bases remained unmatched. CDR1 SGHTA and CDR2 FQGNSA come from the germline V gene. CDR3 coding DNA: TGTGCCAGCAGCCCTCCCGGGACAGGCTACGAGCAGTACTTC. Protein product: CASSPPGTGYEQYF.

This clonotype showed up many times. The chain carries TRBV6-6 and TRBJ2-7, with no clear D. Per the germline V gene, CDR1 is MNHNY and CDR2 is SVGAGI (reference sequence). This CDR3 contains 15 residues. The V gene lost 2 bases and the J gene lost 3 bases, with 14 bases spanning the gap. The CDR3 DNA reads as TGTGCCAGCAGTTACCCTGACGAGTCGAACTACGAGCAGTACTTC. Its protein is CASSYPDESNYEQYF.

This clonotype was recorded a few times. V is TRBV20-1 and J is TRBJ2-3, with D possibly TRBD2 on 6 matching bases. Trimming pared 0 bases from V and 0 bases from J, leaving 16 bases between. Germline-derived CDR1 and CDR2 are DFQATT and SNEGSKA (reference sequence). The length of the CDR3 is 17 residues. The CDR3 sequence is CSARDTPLATSTDTQYF. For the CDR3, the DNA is TGCAGTGCTAGAGATACCCCCCTAGCGACTAGCACAGATACGCAGTATTTT.

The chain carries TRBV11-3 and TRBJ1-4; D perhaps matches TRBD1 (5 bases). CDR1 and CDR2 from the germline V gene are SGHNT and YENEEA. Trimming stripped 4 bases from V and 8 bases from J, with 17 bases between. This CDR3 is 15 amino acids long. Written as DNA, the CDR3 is TGTGCCAGCAGCTCCAACGGGACCTGGGGGGAAAAACTGTTTTTT. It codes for CASSSNGTWGEKLFF. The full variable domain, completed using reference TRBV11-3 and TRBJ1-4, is EAGVVQSPRYKIIEKKQPVAFWCNPISGHNTLYWYLQNLGQGPELLIRYENEEAVDDSQLPKDRFSAERLKGVDSTLKIQPAELGDSAVYLCASSSNGTWGEKLFFGSGTQLSVL.

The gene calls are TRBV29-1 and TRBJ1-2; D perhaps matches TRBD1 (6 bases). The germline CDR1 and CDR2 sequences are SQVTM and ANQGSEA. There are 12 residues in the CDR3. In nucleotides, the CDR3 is TGCGGGGGGCAGGGGTCCGACTATGGCTACACCTTC. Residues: CGGQGSDYGYTF.

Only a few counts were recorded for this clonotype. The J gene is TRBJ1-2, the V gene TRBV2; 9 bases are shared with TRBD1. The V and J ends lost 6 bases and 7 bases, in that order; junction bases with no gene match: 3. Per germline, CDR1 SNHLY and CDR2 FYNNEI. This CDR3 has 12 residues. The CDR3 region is CASRTGGGGYTF. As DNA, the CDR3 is TGTGCCAGCAGGACAGGGGGAGGTGGCTACACCTTC.

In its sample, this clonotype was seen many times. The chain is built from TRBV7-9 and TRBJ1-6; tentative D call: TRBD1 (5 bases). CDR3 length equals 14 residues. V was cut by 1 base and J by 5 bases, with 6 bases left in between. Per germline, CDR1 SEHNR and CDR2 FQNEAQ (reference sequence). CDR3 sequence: CASSLGRDNSPLHF. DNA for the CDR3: TGTGCCAGCAGCTTAGGCAGGGATAATTCACCCCTCCACTTT.

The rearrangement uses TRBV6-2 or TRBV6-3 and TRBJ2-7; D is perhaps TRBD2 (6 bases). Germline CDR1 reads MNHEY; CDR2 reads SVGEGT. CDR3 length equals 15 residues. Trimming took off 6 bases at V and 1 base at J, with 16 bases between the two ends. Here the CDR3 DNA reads TGTGCCAGCAGCCCTCTCCGGGACTTTTCCTACGAGCAGTACTTC. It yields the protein CASSPLRDFSYEQYF.

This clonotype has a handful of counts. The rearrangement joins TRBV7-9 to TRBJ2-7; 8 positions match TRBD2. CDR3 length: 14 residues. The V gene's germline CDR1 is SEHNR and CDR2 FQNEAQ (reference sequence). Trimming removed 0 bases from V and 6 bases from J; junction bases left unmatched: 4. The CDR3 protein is CASSLAGLVSEQYF. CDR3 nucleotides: TGTGCCAGCAGCTTAGCGGGACTAGTTTCCGAGCAGTACTTC.

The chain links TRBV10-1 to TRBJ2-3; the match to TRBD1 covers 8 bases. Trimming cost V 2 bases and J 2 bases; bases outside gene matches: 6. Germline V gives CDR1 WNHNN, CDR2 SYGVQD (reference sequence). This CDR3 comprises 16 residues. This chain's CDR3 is CASSEGRGPTTDTQYF. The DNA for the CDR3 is TGCGCCAGCAGTGAGGGCAGGGGGCCGACCACAGATACGCAGTATTTT.

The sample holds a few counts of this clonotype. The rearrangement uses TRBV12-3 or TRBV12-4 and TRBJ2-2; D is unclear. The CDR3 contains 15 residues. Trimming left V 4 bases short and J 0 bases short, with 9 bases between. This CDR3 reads CASSSLNSNTGELFF. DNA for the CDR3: TGTGCCAGCAGTTCACTGAATTCGAACACCGGGGAGCTGTTTTTT.

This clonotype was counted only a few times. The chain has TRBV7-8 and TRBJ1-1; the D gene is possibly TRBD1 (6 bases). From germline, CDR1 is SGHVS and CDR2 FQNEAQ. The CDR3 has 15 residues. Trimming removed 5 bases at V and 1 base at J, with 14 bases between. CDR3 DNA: TGTGCCAGCAGCCACCAACAGGGATCGAACACTGAAGCTTTCTTT. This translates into CASSHQQGSNTEAFF.

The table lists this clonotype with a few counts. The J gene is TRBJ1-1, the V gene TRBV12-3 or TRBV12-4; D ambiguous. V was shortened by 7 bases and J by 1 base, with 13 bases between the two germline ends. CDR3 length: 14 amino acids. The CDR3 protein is CASMSPTKNTEAFF. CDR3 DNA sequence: TGTGCCAGCATGAGCCCCACAAAGAACACTGAAGCTTTCTTT.

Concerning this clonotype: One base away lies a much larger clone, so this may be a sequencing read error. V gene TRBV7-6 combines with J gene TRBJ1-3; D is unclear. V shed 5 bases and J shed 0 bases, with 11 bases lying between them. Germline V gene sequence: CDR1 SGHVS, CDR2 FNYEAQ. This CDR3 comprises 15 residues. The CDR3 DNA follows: TGTGCCAGCAGCCCGACAACATCCTCTGGAAACACCATATATTTT. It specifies CASSPTTSSGNTIYF.

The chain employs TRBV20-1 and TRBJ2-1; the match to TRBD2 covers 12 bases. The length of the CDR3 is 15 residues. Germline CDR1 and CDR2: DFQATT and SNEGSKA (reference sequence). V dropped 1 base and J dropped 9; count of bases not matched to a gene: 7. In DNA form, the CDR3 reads TGCAGTGCTAGAGTTTCGACTAGCGGGAGAAGTGAGCAGTTCTTC. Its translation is CSARVSTSGRSEQFF.

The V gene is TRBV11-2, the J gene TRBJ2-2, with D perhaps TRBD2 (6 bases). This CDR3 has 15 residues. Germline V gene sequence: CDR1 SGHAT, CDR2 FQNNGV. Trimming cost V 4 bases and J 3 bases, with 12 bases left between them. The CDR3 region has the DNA TGTGCCAGCAGCTGGGCGGGGTTGCACACCGGGGAGCTGTTTTTT. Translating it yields CASSWAGLHTGELFF. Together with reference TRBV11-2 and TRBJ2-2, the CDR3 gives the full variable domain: EAGVAQSPRYKIIEKRQSVAFWCNPISGHATLYWYQQILGQGPKLLIQFQNNGVVDDSQLPKDRFSAERLKGVDSTLKIQPAKLEDSAVYLCASSWAGLHTGELFFGEGSRLTVL.

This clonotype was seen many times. The CDR3 sequence: CASSLYHEQYF. Written as DNA, the CDR3 is TGTGCCAGCAGCTTATATCACGAGCAGTACTTC. The chain combines TRBV7-2 with TRBJ2-7; D is uncertain. V was shortened by 2 bases and J by 5 bases, with 4 bases between the two germline ends. This CDR3 has 11 residues. Germline V gene data show CDR1 as SGHTA and CDR2 as FQGNSA.

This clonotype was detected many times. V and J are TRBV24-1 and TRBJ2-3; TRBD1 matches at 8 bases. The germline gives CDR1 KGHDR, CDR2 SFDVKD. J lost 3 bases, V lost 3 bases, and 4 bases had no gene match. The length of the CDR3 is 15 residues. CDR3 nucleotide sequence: TGTGCCACCAGTGATGAGACAGGGGAAACAGATACGCAGTATTTT. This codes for CATSDETGETDTQYF.

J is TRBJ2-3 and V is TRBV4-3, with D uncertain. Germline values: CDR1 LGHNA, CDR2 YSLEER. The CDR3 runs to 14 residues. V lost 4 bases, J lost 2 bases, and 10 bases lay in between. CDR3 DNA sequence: TGCGCCAGCAGCCGCTCCGAAAACACAGATACGCAGTATTTT. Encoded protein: CASSRSENTDTQYF.

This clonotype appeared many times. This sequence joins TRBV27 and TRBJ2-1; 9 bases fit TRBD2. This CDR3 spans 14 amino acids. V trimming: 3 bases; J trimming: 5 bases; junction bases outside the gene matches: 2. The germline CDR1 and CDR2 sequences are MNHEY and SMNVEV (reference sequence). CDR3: CASSFLAGNNEQFF. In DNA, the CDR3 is TGTGCCAGCAGTTTCCTAGCGGGAAACAATGAGCAGTTCTTC.

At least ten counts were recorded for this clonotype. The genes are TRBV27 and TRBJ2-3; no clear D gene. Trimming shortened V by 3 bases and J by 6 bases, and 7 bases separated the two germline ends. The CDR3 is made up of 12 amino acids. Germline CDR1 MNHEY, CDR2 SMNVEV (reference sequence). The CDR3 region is CASSFPRDTQYF. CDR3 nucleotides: TGTGCCAGCAGTTTCCCCCGGGATACGCAGTATTTT.

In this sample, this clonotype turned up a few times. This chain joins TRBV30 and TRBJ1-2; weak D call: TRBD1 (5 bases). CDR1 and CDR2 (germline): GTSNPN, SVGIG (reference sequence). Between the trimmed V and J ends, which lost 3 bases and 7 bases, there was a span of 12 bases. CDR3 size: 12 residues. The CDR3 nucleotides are TGTGCCTGGAGCCCTCCAGGGTTTGGCTACACCTTC. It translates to CAWSPPGFGYTF. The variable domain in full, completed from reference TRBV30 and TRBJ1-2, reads SQTIHQWPATLVQPVGSPLSLECTVEGTSNPNLYWYRQAAGRGLQLLFYSVGIGQISSEVPQNLSASRPQDRQFILSSKKLLLSDSGFYLCAWSPPGFGYTFGSGTRLTVV.